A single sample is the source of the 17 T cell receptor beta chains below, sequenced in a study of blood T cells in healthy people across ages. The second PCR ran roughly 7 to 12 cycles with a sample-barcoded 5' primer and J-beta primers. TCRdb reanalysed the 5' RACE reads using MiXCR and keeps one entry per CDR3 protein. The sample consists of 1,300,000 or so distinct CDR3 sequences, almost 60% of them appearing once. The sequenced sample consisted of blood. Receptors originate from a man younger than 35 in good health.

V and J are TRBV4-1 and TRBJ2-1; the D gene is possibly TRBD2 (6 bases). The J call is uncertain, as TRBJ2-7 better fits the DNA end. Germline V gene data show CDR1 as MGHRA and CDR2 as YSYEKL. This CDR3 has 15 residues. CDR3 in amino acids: CASTELASSYNEQYF. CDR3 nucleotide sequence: TGCGCCAGCACCGAACTAGCATCCTCCTACAATGAGCAGTACTTC.

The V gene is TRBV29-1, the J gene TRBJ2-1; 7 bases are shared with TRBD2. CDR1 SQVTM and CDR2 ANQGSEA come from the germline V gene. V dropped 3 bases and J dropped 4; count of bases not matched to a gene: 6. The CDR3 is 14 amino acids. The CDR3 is CSVDRDYPYNEQFF. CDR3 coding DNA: TGCAGCGTTGACCGGGACTACCCATACAATGAGCAGTTCTTC.

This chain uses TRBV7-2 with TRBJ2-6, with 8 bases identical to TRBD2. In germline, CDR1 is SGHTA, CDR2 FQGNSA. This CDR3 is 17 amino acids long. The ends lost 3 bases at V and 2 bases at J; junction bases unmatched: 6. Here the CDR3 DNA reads TGTGCCAGCAGCTTCTTTGGCGGGAGGACTGGGGCCAACGTCCTGACTTTC. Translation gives CASSFFGGRTGANVLTF.

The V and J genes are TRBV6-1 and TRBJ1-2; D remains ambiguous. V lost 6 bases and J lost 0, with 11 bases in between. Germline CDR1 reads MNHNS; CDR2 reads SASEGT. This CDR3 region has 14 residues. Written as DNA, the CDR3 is TGTGCCAGCAGGGTTCCTGATGCTAACTATGGCTACACCTTC. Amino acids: CASRVPDANYGYTF.

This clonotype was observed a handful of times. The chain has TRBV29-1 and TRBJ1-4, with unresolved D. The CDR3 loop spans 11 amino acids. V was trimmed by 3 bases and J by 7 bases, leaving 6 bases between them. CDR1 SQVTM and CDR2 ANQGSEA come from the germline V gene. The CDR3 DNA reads TGCAGCGTTGAGGCGAGTGAAAAACTGTTTTTT. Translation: CSVEASEKLFF.

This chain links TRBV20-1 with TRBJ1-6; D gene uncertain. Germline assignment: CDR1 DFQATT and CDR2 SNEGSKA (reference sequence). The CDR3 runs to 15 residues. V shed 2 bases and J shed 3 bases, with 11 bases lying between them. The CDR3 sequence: CSARIPGLYNSPLHF. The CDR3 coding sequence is TGCAGTGCTAGAATCCCGGGTCTCTATAATTCACCCCTCCACTTT.

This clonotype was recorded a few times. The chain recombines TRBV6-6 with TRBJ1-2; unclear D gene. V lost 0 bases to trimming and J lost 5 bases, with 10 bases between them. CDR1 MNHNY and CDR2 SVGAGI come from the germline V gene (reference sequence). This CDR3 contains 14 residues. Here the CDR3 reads CASSYSTGYYGYTF. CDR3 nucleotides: TGTGCCAGCAGTTACTCGACGGGATATTATGGCTACACCTTC.

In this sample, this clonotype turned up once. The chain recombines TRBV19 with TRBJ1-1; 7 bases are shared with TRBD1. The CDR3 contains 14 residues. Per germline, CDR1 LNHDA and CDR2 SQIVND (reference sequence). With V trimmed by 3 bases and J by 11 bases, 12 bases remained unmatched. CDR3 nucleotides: TGTGCCAGTAGTATTTCCAGAGGCACAGGGGACGCTTTCTTT. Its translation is CASSISRGTGDAFF.

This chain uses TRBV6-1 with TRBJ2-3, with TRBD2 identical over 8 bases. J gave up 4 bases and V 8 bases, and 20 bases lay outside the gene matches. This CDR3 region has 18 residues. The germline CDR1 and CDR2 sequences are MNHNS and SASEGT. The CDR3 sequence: CASGIPVRSGSGADTQYF. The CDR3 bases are TGTGCCAGCGGTATCCCCGTTCGCAGCGGGAGTGGGGCAGATACGCAGTATTTT.

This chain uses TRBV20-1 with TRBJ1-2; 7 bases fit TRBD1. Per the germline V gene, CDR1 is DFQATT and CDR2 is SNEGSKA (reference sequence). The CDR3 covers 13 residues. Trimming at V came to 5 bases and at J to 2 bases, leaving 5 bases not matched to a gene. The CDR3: CSASDRENYGYTF. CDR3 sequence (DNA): TGCAGTGCTTCCGACAGGGAGAACTATGGCTACACCTTC.

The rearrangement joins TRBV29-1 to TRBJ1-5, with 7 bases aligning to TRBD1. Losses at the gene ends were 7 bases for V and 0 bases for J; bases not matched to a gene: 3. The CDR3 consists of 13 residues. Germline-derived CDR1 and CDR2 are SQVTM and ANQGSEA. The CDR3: CSAQGSSNQPQHF. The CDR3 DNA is TGCAGCGCACAGGGGAGTAGCAATCAGCCCCAGCATTTT. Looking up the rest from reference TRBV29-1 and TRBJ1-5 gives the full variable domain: SAVISQKPSRDICQRGTSLTIQCQVDSQVTMMFWYRQQPGQSLTLIATANQGSEATYESGFVIDKFPISRPNLTFSTLTVSNMSPEDSSIYLCSAQGSSNQPQHFGDGTRLSIL.

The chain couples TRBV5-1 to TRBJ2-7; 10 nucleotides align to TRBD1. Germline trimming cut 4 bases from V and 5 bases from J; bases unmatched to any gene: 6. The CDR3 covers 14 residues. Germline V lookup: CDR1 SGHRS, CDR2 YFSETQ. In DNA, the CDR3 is TGCGCCAGCAGCGAAGGGACAGGGGAGGACGAGCAGTACTTC. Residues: CASSEGTGEDEQYF.

CDR3 sequence reads: CSAIAGESPDGEQFF. DNA of the CDR3: TGCAGTGCAATAGCGGGTGAATCCCCGGACGGTGAGCAGTTCTTC. The chain is built from TRBV20-1 and TRBJ2-1; 7 bases map to TRBD2. V was clipped by 6 bases and J by 9 bases; unmatched bases: 17. Germline CDR1 reads DFQATT; CDR2 reads SNEGSKA (reference sequence). The CDR3 is 15 residues long.

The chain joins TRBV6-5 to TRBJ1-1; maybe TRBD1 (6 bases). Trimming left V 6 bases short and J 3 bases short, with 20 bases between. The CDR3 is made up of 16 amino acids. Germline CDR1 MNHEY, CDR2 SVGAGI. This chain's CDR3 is CASRLHPGALDTEAFF. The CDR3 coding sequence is TGTGCCAGCAGGTTACATCCGGGGGCATTGGACACTGAAGCTTTCTTT.

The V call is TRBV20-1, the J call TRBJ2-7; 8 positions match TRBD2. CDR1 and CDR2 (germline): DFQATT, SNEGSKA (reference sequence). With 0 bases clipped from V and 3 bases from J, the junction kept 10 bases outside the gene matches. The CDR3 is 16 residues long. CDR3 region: CSAREARTSRNYEQYF. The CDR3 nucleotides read TGCAGTGCTAGAGAGGCACGGACTAGCCGGAACTACGAGCAGTACTTC.

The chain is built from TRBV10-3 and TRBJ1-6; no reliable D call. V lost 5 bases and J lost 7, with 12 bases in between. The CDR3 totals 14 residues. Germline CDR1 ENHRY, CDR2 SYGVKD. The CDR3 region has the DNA TGTGCCATCAGTACGGTGATGAGCAATTCACCCCTCCACTTT. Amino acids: CAISTVMSNSPLHF.

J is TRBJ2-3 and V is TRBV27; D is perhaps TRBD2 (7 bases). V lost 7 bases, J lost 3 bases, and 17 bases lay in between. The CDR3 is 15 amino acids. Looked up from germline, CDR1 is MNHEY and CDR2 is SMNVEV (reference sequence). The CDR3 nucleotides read TGTGCCAGCACCCCCGAGGGGGGGAGGACAGATACGCAGTATTTT. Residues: CASTPEGGRTDTQYF.